Each of the 3 T cell receptor beta chains below was sequenced from the same sample in a study of T cell responses to AZD1222 COVID-19 vaccine. TCRdb's copy holds only in-frame clones and misses some; the assay was immunoSEQ multiplex PCR. The sample lists around 100,000 clones, 70% to 90% occurring once. This material consisted of peripheral blood, taken 28 days after the second AZD1222 dose. These receptors were collected from an adult who received the AZD1222 COVID-19 vaccine.

The chain uses TRBV7-6 and TRBJ2-3, with TRBD2 matching 12 bases. Germline V gene lookup returns CDR1 SGHVS and CDR2 FNYEAQ. The CDR3 has 18 residues. V shed 1 base, J shed 3 bases, and the junction held 8 bases outside the gene matches. CDR3 in DNA: TGTGCCAGCAGCTTAGGGGCTAGCGGGAGGGCCCGGACAGATACGCAGTATTTT. Translation gives CASSLGASGRARTDTQYF.

This chain joins TRBV6-1 and TRBJ1-6; 7 bases map to TRBD1. The CDR3 extends over 14 amino acids. The germline gives CDR1 MNHNS, CDR2 SASEGT. The V gene end was trimmed by 7 bases and the J gene end by 10 bases; junction bases not matched to a gene: 10. The CDR3 protein is CASIKQGLRSPLHF. CDR3 DNA sequence: TGTGCCAGCATTAAACAGGGGTTGCGCTCACCCCTCCACTTT.

This chain uses TRBV10-1 with TRBJ2-7; 7 positions agree with TRBD1. Germline trimming cut 7 bases from V and 0 bases from J; bases unmatched to any gene: 15. The CDR3 extends over 17 amino acids. CDR1 and CDR2 (germline): WNHNN, SYGVQD (reference sequence). The DNA for the CDR3 is TGCGCCAGCATCAAAGATACCCGGGACAGATGCTCCTACGAGCAGTACTTC. Protein: CASIKDTRDRCSYEQYF.